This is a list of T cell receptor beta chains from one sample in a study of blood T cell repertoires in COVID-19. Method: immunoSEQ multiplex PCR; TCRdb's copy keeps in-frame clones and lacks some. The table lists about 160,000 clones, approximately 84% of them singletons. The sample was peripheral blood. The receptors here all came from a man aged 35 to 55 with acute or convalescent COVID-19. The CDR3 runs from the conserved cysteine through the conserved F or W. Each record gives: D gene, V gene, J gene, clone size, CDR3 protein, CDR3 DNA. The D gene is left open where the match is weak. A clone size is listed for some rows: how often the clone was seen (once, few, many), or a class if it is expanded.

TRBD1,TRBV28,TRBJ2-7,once,CASRGQLVSYEQYF,TGTGCCAGCAGGGGACAGCTAGTCTCCTACGAGCAGTACTTC
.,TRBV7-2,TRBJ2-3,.,CASSERGGVTDTQYF,TGTGCCAGCAGTGAGAGGGGGGGCGTCACAGATACGCAGTATTTT
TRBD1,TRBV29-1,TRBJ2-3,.,CSVEPRGLGDTQYF,TGCAGCGTTGAACCCAGGGGGCTCGGAGATACGCAGTATTTT
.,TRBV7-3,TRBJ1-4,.,CASSLIGRATNEKLFF,TGTGCCAGCAGCTTAATAGGCAGGGCAACTAATGAAAAACTGTTTTTT
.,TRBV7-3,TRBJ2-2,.,CASSPGGTAAFAGELFF,TGTGCCAGCAGTCCAGGCGGGACGGCCGCGTTTGCCGGGGAGCTGTTTTTT
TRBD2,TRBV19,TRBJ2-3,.,CASSIDGSSGPQYF,TGTGCCAGTAGTATAGATGGTTCTAGCGGGCCGCAGTATTTT
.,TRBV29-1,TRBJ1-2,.,CSVWTRIQEGYTF,TGCAGCGTGTGGACAAGAATACAGGAGGGCTACACCTTC
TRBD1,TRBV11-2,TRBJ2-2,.,CASSSFRQGPHTGELFF,TGTGCCAGCAGCTCCTTCCGACAGGGCCCCCACACCGGGGAGCTGTTTTTT
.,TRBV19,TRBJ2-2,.,CASSDNRARELFF,TGTGCCAGCTCGGACAACCGGGCACGGGAGCTGTTTTTT
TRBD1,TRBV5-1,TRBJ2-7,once,CASSLGLGTGVYEQYF,TGCGCCAGCAGCTTGGGCTTAGGGACAGGGGTCTACGAGCAGTACTTC
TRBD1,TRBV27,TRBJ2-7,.,CASSLSRDSAYEQYF,TGTGCCAGCAGTTTATCCCGGGACAGCGCCTACGAGCAGTACTTC
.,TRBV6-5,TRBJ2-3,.,CASSQGGGDTQYF,TGTGCCAGCAGCCAAGGCGGCGGGGATACGCAGTATTTT
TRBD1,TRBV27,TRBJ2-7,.,CASSYRQGYEQYF,TGTGCCAGCAGTTATAGACAGGGCTACGAGCAGTACTTC
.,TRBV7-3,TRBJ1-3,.,CASSPGRSGSSGNTIYF,TGTGCCAGCAGCCCCGGCCGCTCGGGGAGCTCTGGAAACACCATATATTTT
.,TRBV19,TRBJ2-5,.,CASSIGGLETQYF,TGTGCCAGTAGTATAGGCGGGCTGGAGACCCAGTACTTC
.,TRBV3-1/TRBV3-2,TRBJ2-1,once,CASSPRYNEQFF,TGTGCCAGCAGCCCCAGGTACAATGAGCAGTTCTTC
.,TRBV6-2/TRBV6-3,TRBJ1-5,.,CASSDVSSNQPQHF,TGTGCCAGCAGCGATGTCAGTAGCAATCAGCCCCAGCATTTT
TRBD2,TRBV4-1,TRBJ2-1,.,CASSLERGGYNEQFF,TGCGCCAGCAGCCTTGAGCGGGGGGGGTACAATGAGCAGTTCTTC
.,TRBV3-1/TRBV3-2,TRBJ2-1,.,CASSHLMEGKQFF,TGTGCCAGCAGCCACCTCATGGAGGGTAAGCAGTTCTTC
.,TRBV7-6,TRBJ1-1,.,CASSLVGESAAFF,TGTGCCAGCAGCTTAGTCGGAGAATCAGCAGCTTTCTTT
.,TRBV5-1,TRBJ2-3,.,CASKGTLGSDTQYF,TGCGCCAGCAAAGGGACTTTAGGATCAGATACGCAGTATTTT
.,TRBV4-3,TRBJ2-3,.,CASSQDREVDTQYF,TGCGCCAGCAGCCAAGATAGGGAGGTAGATACGCAGTATTTT
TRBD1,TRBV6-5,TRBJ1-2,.,CASTPGNGQARGYTF,TGTGCCAGCACCCCCGGAAATGGACAGGCTCGTGGCTACACCTTC
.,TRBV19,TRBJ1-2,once,CASSIGDRKIYGYTF,TGTGCCAGTAGTATAGGTGACAGGAAAATCTATGGCTACACCTTC
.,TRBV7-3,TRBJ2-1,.,CASSFPPGEQFF,TGTGCCAGCAGCTTCCCCCCGGGTGAGCAGTTCTTC
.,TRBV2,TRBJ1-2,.,CASTGRQGYGYTF,TGTGCCAGCACCGGACGGCAGGGCTATGGCTACACCTTC
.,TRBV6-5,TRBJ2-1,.,CASRSSGDRYNEQFF,TGTGCCAGCAGGTCGTCGGGGGACCGATACAATGAGCAGTTCTTC
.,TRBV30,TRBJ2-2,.,CAWSTIVPGELFF,TGTGCCTGGAGTACTATTGTCCCCGGGGAGCTGTTTTTT
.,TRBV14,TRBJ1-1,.,CASSLGIEAFF,TGTGCCAGCAGCCTCGGGATCGAAGCTTTCTTT
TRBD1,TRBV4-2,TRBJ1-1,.,CASSQTDRVISEAFF,TGTGCCAGCAGCCAGACGGACAGGGTTATATCTGAAGCTTTCTTT
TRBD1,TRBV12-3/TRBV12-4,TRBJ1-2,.,CASTQGAGHGYTF,TGTGCCAGCACCCAGGGGGCAGGGCATGGCTACACCTTC
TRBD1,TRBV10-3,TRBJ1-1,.,CAITRDSATEAFF,TGTGCCATCACCAGGGACAGCGCCACTGAAGCTTTCTTT
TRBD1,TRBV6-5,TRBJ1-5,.,CASSWTGDSNQPQHF,TGTGCCAGCAGCTGGACAGGGGATAGCAATCAGCCCCAGCATTTT
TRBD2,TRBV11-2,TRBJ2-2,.,CASSWGAGGYTGELFF,TGTGCCAGCAGCTGGGGAGCGGGGGGCTATACCGGGGAGCTGTTTTTT
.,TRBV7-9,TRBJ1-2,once,CASSSTAPSYGYTF,TGTGCCAGCAGCTCGACAGCCCCCTCCTATGGCTACACCTTC